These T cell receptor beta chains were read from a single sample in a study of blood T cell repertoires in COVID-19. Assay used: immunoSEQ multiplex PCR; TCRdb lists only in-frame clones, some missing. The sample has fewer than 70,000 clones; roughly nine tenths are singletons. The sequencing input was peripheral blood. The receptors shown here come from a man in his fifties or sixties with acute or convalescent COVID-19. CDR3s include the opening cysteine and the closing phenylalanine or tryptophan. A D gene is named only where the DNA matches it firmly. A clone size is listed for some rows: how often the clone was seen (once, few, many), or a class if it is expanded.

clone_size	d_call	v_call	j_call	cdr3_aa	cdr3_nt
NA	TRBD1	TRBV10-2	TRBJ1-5	CASSESSGGHQPQHF	TGCGCCAGCAGTGAGTCGTCAGGGGGCCATCAGCCCCAGCATTTT
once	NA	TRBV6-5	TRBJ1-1	CASSLEDVDAFF	TGTGCCAGCAGTTTGGAGGACGTGGATGCTTTCTTT
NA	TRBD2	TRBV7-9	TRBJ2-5	CASSATSGGMETQYF	TGTGCCAGCAGCGCGACTAGCGGGGGCATGGAGACCCAGTACTTC
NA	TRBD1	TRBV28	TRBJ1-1	CASSSLTGGGSEAFF	TGTGCCAGCAGTTCTCTGACAGGGGGCGGCTCTGAAGCTTTCTTT
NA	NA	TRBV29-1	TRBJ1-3	CSANTDFSGNTIYF	TGCAGCGCTAACACGGACTTCTCTGGAAACACCATATATTTT
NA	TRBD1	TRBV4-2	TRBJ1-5	CASSQTDRGNQPQHF	TGTGCCAGCAGCCAAACGGACAGGGGCAATCAGCCCCAGCATTTT
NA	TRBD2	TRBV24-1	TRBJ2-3	CATSDHPGTSSDTDTQYF	TGTGCCACCAGTGACCATCCCGGGACTAGCTCCGACACAGATACGCAGTATTTT
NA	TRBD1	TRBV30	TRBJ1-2	CAWSVAQGVGGYTF	TGTGCCTGGAGTGTAGCGCAGGGGGTTGGTGGCTACACCTTC
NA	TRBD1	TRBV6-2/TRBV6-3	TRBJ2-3	CASSFVDRGTDTQYF	TGTGCCAGCAGTTTTGTGGACAGGGGCACAGATACGCAGTATTTT
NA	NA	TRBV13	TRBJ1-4	CASSLGQGLGTNEKLFF	TGTGCCAGCAGCTTAGGGCAAGGACTGGGAACTAATGAAAAACTGTTTTTT
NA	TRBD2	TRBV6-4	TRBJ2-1	CASSSGTSGRNEQFF	TGTGCCAGCAGCTCCGGGACTAGCGGACGCAATGAGCAGTTCTTC
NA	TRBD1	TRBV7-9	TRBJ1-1	CASSPGQGNTYTEAFF	TGTGCCAGCAGCCCGGGACAGGGTAATACGTACACTGAAGCTTTCTTT
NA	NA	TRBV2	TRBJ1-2	CASMGQTNYGYTF	TGTGCCAGCATGGGGCAGACGAACTATGGCTACACCTTC
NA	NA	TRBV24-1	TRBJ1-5	CATSDPDQPQHF	TGTGCCACCAGTGACCCGGATCAGCCCCAGCATTTT
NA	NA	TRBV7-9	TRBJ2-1	CASSSPQTAPRPNEQFF	TGTGCCAGCAGCTCACCCCAGACAGCCCCCCGGCCCAATGAGCAGTTCTTC
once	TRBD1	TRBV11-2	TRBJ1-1	CASSFGTGSATEAFF	TGTGCCAGCAGCTTCGGGACAGGGTCTGCGACTGAAGCTTTCTTT
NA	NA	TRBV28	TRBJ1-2	CASSSTGLGPYGYTF	TGTGCCAGCAGTTCGACAGGCTTGGGACCCTATGGCTACACCTTC
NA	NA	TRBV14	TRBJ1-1	CASSLGLLDAYSNTEAFF	TGTGCCAGCAGCCTGGGACTTCTGGATGCTTACTCGAACACTGAAGCTTTCTTT